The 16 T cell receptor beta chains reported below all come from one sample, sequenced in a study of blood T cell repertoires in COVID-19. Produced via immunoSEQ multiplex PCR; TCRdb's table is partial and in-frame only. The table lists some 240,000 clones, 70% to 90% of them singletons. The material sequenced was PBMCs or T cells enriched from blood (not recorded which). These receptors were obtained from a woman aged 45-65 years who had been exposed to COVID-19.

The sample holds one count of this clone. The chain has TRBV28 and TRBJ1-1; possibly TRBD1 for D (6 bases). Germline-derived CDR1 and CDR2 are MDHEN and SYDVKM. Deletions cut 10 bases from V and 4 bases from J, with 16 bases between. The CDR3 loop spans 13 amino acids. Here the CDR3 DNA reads TGTGCCACCTACGGACAGCTGGGCACTGAAGCTTTCTTT. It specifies CATYGQLGTEAFF.

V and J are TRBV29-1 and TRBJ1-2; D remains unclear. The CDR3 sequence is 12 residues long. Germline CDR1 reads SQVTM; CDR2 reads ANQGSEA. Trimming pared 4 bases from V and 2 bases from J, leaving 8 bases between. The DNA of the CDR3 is TGCAGCGTTGGATTACTGAACTATGGCTACACCTTC. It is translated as CSVGLLNYGYTF.

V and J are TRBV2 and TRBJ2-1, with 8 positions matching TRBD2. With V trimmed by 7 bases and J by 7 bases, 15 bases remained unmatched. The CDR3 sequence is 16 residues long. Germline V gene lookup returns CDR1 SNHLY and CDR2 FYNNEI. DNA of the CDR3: TGTGCCAGCACCCCACGGGGGGGGAACACGGGGAATGAGCAGTTCTTC. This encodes CASTPRGGNTGNEQFF.

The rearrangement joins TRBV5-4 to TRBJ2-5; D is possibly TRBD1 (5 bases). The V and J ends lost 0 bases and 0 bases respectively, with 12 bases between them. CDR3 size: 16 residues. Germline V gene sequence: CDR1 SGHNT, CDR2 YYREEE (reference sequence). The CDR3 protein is CASSLEGDGYQETQYF. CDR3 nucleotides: TGTGCCAGCAGCTTGGAAGGGGATGGGTACCAAGAGACCCAGTACTTC. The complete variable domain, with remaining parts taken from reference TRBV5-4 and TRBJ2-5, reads ETGVTQSPTHLIKTRGQQVTLRCSSQSGHNTVSWYQQALGQGPQFIFQYYREEENGRGNFPPRFSGLQFPNYSSELNVNALELDDSALYLCASSLEGDGYQETQYFGPGTRLLVL.

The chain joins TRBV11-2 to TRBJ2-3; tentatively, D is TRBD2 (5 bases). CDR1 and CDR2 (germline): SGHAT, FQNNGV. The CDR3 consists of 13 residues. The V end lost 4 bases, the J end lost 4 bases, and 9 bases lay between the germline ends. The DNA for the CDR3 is TGTGCCAGCAGCTCCCCGGGGTCAGATACGCAGTATTTT. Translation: CASSSPGSDTQYF.

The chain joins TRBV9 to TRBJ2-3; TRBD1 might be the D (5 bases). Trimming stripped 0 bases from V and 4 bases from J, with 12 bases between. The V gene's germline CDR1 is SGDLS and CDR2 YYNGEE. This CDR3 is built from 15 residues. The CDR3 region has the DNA TGTGCCAGCAGCGTAGGAGCAGGGCGCCCAGATACGCAGTATTTT. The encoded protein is CASSVGAGRPDTQYF.

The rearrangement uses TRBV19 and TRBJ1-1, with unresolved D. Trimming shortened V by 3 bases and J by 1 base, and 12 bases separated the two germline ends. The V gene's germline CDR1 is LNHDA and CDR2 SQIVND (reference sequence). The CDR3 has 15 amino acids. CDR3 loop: CASSIMSSANTEAFF. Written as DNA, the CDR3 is TGTGCCAGTAGTATCATGAGTAGTGCGAACACTGAAGCTTTCTTT.

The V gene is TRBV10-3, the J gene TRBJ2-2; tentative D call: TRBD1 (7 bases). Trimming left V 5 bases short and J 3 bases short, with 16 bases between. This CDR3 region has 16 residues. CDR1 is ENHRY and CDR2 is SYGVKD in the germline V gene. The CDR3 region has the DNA TGTGCCATCAGTTCCCGACAGGGCGGGGACACCGGGGAGCTGTTTTTT. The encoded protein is CAISSRQGGDTGELFF.

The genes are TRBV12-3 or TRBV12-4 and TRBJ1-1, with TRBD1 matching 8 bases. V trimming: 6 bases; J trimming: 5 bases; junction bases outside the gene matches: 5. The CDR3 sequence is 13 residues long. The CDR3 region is CASRPRGRTEAFF. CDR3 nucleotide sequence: TGTGCCAGCAGACCCAGGGGGCGGACTGAAGCTTTCTTT.

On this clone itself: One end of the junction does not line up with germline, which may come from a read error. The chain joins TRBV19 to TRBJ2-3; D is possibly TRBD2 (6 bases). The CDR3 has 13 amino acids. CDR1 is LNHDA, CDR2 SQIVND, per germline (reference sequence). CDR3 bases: TGTGCCAGTAGTATTAGCGGCACCGATACGCAGTATTTT. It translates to CASSISGTDTQYF. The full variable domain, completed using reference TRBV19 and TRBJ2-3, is DGGITQSPKYLFRKEGQNVTLSCEQNLNHDAMYWYRQDPGQGLRLIYYSQIVNDFQKGDIAEGYSVSREKKESFPLTVTSAQKNPTAFYLCASSISGTDTQYFGPGTRLTVL.

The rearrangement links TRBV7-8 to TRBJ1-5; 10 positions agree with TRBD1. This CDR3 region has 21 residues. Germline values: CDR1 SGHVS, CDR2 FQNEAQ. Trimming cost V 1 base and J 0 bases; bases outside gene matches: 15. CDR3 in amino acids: CASSLGIPGQGYSYSNQPQHF. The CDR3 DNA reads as TGTGCCAGCAGCTTAGGAATACCGGGACAGGGGTACTCGTATAGCAATCAGCCCCAGCATTTT.

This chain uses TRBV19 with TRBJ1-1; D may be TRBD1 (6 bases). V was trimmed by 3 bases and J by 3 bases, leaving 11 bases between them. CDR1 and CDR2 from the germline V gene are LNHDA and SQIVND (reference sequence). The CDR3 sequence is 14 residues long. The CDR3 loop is CASSIPGGHTEAFF. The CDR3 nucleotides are TGTGCCAGTAGTATCCCCGGGGGGCACACTGAAGCTTTCTTT.

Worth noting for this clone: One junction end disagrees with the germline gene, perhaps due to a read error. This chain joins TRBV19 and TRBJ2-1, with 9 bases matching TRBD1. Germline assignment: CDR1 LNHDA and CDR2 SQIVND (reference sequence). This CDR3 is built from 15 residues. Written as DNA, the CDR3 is TGTGCCAGTACAACCGGGACAGGGCCTCGAAAGGTCTCGGTCTTC. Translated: CASTTGTGPRKVSVF. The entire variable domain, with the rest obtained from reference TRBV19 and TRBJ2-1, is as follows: DGGITQSPKYLFRKEGQNVTLSCEQNLNHDAMYWYRQDPGQGLRLIYYSQIVNDFQKGDIAEGYSVSREKKESFPLTVTSAQKNPTAFYLCASTTGTGPRKVSVFGPGTRLTVL.

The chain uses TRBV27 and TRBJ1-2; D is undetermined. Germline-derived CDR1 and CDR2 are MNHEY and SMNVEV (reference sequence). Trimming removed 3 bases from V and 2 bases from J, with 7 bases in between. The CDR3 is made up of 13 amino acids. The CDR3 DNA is TGTGCCAGCAGTTTTCGAGGGAACTATGGCTACACCTTC. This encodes CASSFRGNYGYTF.

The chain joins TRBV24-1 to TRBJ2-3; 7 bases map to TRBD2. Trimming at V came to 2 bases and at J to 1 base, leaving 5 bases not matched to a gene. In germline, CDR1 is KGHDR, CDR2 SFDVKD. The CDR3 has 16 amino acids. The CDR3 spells CATSDSKRGRTDTQYF. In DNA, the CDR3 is TGTGCCACCAGTGATTCTAAGCGGGGCCGCACAGATACGCAGTATTTT.

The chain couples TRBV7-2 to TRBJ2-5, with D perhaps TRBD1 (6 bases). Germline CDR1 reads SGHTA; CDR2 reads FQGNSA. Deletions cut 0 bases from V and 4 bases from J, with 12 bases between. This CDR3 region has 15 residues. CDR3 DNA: TGTGCCAGCAGCTTAGCAGTGACAGGAGGAGAGACCCAGTACTTC. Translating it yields CASSLAVTGGETQYF.